This is a list of T cell receptor beta chains from one sample in a study of T cell responses to AZD1222 COVID-19 vaccine. This table comes from immunoSEQ multiplex PCR, and its TCRdb copy is limited to in-frame clones, with some not included. The sample comprises roughly 30,000 clones, about nine tenths of which are singletons, and 1.3% rests with the top ten. Here the sequenced sample was peripheral blood, taken on day 0 of AZD1222 vaccination. These receptors were taken from an adult in good health. Both conserved end residues are part of each CDR3. Each record gives: V gene, J gene, CDR3 protein.

v_gene: TRBV2
j_gene: TRBJ2-7
CDR3aa: CASSAETGNEQYF

v_gene: TRBV5-1
j_gene: TRBJ1-4
CDR3aa: CASSLERNGPEKLFF

v_gene: TRBV19
j_gene: TRBJ1-1
CDR3aa: CASSIVRGNTEAFF

v_gene: TRBV6-5
j_gene: TRBJ1-1
CDR3aa: CASFIDPYTEAFF

v_gene: TRBV5-4
j_gene: TRBJ2-5
CDR3aa: CASSSTVQETQYF

v_gene: TRBV28
j_gene: TRBJ2-1
CDR3aa: CASTPGGSSYNEQFF

v_gene: TRBV24-1
j_gene: TRBJ1-2
CDR3aa: CATSRTGDYGYTF

v_gene: TRBV12-3/TRBV12-4
j_gene: TRBJ2-1
CDR3aa: CASSLGGFEQFF

v_gene: TRBV30
j_gene: TRBJ1-2
CDR3aa: CAWSVPGRGPYGYTF

v_gene: TRBV6-5
j_gene: TRBJ1-1
CDR3aa: CASTQQRNTEAFF

v_gene: TRBV19
j_gene: TRBJ2-7
CDR3aa: CASSRTWEPYEQYF